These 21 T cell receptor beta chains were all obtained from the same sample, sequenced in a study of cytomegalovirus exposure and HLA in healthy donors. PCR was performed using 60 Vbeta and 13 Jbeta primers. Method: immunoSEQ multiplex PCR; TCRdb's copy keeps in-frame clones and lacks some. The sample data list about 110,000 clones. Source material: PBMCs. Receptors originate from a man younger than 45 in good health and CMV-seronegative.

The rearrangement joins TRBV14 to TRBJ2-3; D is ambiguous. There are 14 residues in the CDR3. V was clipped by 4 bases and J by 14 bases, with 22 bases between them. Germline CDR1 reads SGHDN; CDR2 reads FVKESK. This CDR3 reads CASSPSRSGPLRYF. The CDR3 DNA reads TGTGCCAGCAGCCCGAGCCGCTCCGGTCCTCTCCGGTATTTT.

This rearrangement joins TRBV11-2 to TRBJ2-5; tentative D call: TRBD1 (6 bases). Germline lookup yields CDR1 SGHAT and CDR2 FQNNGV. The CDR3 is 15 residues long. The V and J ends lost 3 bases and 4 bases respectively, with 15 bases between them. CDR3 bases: TGTGCCAGCAGCTTGACCTCAGGGGCCGTAGAGACCCAGTACTTC. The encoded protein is CASSLTSGAVETQYF.

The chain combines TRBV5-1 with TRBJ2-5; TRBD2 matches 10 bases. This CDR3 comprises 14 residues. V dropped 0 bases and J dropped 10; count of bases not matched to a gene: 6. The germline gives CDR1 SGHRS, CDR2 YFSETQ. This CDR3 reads CASSLDPSGGFQYF. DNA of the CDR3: TGCGCCAGCAGCTTGGACCCTAGCGGGGGATTCCAGTACTTC.

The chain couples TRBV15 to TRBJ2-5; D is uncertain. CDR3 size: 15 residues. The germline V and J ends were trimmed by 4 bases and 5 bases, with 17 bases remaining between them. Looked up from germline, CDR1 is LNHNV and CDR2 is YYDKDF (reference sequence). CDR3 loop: CATSKSVTPWETQYF. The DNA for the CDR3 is TGTGCCACCAGCAAAAGCGTGACCCCTTGGGAGACCCAGTACTTC.

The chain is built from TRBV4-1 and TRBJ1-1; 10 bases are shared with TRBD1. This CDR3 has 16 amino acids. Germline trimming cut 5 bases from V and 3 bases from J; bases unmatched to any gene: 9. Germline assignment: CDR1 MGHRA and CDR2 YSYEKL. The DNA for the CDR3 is TGCGCCAGCAGCAGAAGTGCGGGACAGGGGCACACTGAAGCTTTCTTT. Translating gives CASSRSAGQGHTEAFF.

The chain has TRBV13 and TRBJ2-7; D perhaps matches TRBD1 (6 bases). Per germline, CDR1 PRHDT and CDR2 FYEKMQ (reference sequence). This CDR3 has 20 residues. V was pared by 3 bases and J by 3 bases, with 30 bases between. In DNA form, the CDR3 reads TGTGCCAGCAGCTTGGGGTTGCAGGGGCCTGCCCCAACCCTAAACTACGAGCAGTACTTC. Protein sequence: CASSLGLQGPAPTLNYEQYF.

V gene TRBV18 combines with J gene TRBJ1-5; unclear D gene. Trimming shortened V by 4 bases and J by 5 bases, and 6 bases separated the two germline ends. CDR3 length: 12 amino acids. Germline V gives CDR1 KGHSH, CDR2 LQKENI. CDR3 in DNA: TGTGCCAGCTCACGAGGAGATCAGCCCCAGCATTTT. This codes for CASSRGDQPQHF.

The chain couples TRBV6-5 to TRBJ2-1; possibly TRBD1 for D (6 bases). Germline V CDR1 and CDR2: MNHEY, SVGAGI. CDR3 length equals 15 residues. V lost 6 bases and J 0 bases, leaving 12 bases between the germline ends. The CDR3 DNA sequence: TGTGCCAGCAGACCCGAGGGGGTCTCCTACAATGAGCAGTTCTTC. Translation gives CASRPEGVSYNEQFF.

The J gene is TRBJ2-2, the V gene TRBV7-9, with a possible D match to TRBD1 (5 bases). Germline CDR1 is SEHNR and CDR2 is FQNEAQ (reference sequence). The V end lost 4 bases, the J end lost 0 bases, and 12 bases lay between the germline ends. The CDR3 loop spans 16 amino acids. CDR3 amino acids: CASSSTVSANTGELFF. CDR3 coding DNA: TGTGCCAGCAGCTCGACAGTTTCTGCGAACACCGGGGAGCTGTTTTTT.

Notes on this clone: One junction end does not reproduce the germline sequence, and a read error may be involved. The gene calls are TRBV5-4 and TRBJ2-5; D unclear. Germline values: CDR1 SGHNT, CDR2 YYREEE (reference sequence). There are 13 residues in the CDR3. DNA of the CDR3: TGTGCCAGCACGAGTTTGGCTCAAGAGACTCAGTACTTC. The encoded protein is CASTSLAQETQYF.

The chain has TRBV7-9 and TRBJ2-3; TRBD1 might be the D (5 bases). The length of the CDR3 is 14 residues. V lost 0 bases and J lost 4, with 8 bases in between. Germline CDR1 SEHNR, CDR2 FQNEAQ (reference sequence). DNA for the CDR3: TGTGCCAGCAGCTTAGCGGGGCTAGCAGATACGCAGTATTTT. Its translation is CASSLAGLADTQYF.

CDR3 in amino acids: CASSLGFSGAYEQYF. The CDR3, as DNA: TGTGCCAGCAGCTTAGGATTCAGCGGTGCGTACGAGCAGTACTTC. This chain joins TRBV7-9 and TRBJ2-7, with D maybe TRBD2 (5 bases). Trimming left V 1 base short and J 4 bases short, with 14 bases between. Per germline, CDR1 SEHNR and CDR2 FQNEAQ (reference sequence). This CDR3 comprises 15 residues.

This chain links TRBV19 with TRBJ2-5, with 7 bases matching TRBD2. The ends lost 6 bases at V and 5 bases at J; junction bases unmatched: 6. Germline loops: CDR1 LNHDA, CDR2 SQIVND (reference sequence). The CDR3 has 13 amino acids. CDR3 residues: CASSLGRVETQYF. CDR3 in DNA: TGTGCCAGTAGCCTGGGGAGGGTGGAGACCCAGTACTTC. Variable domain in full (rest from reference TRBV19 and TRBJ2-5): DGGITQSPKYLFRKEGQNVTLSCEQNLNHDAMYWYRQDPGQGLRLIYYSQIVNDFQKGDIAEGYSVSREKKESFPLTVTSAQKNPTAFYLCASSLGRVETQYFGPGTRLLVL.

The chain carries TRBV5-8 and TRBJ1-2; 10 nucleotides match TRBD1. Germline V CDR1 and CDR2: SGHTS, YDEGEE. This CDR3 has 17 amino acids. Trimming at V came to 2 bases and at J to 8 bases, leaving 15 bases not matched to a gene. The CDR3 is CASSFPGQGDLQRGYTF. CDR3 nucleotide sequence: TGTGCCAGCAGCTTTCCAGGACAGGGGGATCTTCAGCGAGGCTACACCTTC.

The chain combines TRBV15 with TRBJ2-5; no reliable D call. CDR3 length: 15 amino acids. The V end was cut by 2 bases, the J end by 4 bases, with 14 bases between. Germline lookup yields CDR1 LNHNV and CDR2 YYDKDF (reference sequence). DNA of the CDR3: TGTGCCACCAGCAGACGCGACTCCGACCTAGAGACCCAGTACTTC. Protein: CATSRRDSDLETQYF.

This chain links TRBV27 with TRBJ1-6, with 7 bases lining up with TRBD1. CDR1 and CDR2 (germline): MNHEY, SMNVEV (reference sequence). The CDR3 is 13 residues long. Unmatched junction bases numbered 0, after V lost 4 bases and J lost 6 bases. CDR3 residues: CASSWDSNSPLHF. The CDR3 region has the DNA TGTGCCAGCAGTTGGGACAGTAATTCACCCCTCCACTTT.

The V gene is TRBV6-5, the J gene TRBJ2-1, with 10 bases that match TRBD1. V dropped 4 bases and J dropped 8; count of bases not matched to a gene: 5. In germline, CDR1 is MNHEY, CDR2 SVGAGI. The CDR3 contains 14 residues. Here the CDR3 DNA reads TGTGCCAGCAGTTTCGACAGGGGGCGGGATGAGCAGTTCTTC. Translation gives CASSFDRGRDEQFF.

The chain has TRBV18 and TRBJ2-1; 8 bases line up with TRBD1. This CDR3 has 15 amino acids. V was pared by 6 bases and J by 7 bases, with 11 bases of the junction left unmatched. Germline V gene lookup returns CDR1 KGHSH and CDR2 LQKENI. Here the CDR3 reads CASSPGTGGRNEQFF. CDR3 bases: TGTGCCAGCTCGCCCGGGACAGGTGGACGGAATGAGCAGTTCTTC.

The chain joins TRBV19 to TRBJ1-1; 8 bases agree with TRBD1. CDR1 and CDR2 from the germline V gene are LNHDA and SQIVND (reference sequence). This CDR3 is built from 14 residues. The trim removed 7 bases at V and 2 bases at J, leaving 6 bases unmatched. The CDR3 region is CASNKGQGNTEAFF. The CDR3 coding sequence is TGTGCCAGTAACAAAGGACAGGGTAACACTGAAGCTTTCTTT.

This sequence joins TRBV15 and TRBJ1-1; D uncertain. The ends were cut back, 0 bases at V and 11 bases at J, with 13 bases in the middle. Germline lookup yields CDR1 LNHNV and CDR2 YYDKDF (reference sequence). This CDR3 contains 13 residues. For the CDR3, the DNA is TGTGCCACCAGCAGAGATAGGTCCAGGATGGCTTTCTTT. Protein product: CATSRDRSRMAFF.

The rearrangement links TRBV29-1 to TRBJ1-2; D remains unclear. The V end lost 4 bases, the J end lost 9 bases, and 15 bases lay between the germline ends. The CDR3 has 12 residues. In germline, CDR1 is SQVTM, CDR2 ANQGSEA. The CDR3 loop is CSVASGGGSYTF. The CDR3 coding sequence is TGCAGCGTTGCGTCGGGTGGCGGGAGCTACACCTTC.